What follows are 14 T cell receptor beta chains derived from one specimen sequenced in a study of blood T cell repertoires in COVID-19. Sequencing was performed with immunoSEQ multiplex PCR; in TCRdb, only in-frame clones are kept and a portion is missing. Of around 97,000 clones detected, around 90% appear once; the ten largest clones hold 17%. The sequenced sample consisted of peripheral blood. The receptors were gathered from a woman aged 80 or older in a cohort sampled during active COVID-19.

CDR3 bases: TGTGCCAGCAGCTTCAGTCCCTATGGCTACACCTTC. As protein: CASSFSPYGYTF. This sequence joins TRBV28 and TRBJ1-2; D is ambiguous. V was pared by 6 bases and J by 4 bases, with 9 bases between. There are 12 residues in the CDR3. CDR1 and CDR2 from the germline V gene are MDHEN and SYDVKM.

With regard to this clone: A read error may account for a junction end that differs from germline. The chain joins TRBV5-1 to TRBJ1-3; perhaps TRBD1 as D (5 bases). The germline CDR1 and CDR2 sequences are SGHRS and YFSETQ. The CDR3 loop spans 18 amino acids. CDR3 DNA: TGCGTCAGCAGCTTGGCCCCGTGGACACCAGCGTCTGGAAACACCATATATTTT. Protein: CVSSLAPWTPASGNTIYF. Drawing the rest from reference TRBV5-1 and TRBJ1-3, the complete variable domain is KAGVTQTPRYLIKTRGQQVTLSCSPISGHRSVSWYQQTPGQGLQFLFEYFSETQRNKGNFPGRFSGRQFSNSRSEMNVSTLELGDSALYLCVSSLAPWTPASGNTIYFGEGSWLTVV.

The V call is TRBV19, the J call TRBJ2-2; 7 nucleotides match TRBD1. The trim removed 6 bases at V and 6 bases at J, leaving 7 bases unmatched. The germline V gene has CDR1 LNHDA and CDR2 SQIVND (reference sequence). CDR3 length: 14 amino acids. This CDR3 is CASRGQMRAGELFF. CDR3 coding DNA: TGTGCCAGTAGGGGACAGATGAGGGCCGGGGAGCTGTTTTTT. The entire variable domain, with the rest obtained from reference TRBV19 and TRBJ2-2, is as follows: DGGITQSPKYLFRKEGQNVTLSCEQNLNHDAMYWYRQDPGQGLRLIYYSQIVNDFQKGDIAEGYSVSREKKESFPLTVTSAQKNPTAFYLCASRGQMRAGELFFGEGSRLTVL.

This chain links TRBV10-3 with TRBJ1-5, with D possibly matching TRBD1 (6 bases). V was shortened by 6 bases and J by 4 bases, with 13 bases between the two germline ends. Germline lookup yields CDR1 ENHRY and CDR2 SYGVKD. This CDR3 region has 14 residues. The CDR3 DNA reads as TGTGCCATCAGCGAGAGGCAGGGGAATCAGCCCCAGCATTTT. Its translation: CAISERQGNQPQHF.

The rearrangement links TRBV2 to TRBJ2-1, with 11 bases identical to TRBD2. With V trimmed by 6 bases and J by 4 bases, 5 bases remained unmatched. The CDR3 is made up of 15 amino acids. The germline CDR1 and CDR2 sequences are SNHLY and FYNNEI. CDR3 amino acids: CASSVLAGGYNEQFF. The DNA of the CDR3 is TGTGCCAGCAGCGTCCTAGCGGGGGGATACAATGAGCAGTTCTTC.

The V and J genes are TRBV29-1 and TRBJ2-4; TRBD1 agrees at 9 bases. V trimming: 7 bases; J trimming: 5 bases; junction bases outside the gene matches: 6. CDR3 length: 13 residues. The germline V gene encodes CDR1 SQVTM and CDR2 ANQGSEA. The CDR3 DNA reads TGCAGCGCGACGGGACAGGGAGAAAACATTCAGTACTTC. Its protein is CSATGQGENIQYF.

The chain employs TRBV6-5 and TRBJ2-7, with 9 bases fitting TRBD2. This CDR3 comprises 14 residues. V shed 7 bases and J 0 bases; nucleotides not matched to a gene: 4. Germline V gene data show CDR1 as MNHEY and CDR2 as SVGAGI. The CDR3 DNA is TGTGCCAGCATTGGACTAGCGAGCTCCTACGAGCAGTACTTC. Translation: CASIGLASSYEQYF.

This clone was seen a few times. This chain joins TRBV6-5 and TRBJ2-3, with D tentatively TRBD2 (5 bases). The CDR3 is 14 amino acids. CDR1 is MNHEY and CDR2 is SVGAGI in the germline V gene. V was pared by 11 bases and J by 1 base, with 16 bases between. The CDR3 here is CAAKGAGGTDTQYF. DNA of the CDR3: TGTGCCGCTAAGGGAGCCGGGGGCACAGATACGCAGTATTTT.

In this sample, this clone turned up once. CDR3 in amino acids: CAWTEQGASEKLFF. The CDR3 coding sequence is TGTGCCTGGACAGAACAGGGGGCGAGTGAAAAACTGTTTTTT. J is TRBJ1-4 and V is TRBV30, with TRBD1 matching 9 bases. V dropped 4 bases and J dropped 7; count of bases not matched to a gene: 7. Looked up from germline, CDR1 is GTSNPN and CDR2 is SVGIG (reference sequence). This CDR3 contains 14 residues.

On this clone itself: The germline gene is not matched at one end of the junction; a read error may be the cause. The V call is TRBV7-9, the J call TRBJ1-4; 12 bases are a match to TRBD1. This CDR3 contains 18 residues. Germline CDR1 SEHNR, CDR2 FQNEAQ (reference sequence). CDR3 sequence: CASSLALFAGTGGAGLFF. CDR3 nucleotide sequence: TGTGCCAGCAGCCTAGCCTTATTTGCTGGGACAGGGGGCGCTGGACTGTTTTTT.

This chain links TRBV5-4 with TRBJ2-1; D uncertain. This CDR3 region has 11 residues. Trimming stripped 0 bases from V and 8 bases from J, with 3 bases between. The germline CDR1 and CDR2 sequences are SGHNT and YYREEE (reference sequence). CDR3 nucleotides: TGTGCCAGCAGCTTGGCCTATGAGCAGTTCTTC. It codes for CASSLAYEQFF.

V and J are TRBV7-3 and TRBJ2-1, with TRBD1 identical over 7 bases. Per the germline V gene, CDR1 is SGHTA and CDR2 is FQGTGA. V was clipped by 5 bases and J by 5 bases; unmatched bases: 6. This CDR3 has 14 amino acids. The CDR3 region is CASSRQGADNEQFF. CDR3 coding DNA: TGTGCCAGCAGCCGACAGGGTGCTGACAATGAGCAGTTCTTC.

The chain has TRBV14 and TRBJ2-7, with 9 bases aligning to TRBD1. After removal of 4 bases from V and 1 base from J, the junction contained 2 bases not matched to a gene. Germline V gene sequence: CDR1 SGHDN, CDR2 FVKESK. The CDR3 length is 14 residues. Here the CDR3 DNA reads TGTGCCAGCAGCCGGGACAGGGTTTCCTACGAGCAGTACTTC. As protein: CASSRDRVSYEQYF.

In DNA, the CDR3 is TGCGCCAGCAGCGCGACGGGGGCGGGAGGGAACACTGAAGCTTTCTTT. Amino acids: CASSATGAGGNTEAFF. This chain joins TRBV5-1 and TRBJ1-1; tentative D call: TRBD1 (6 bases). V dropped 4 bases and J dropped 1 base, with 17 bases sitting between them. CDR3 length: 16 residues. Germline CDR1 reads SGHRS; CDR2 reads YFSETQ.